This TCR beta chain was recorded in a study of T cells after somatic rescue of genetic block. Method: immunoSEQ multiplex PCR; TCRdb's copy keeps in-frame clones and lacks some. This sample yields tens of thousands of clones, of which roughly 90% are seen a single time; about 3% belongs to the top ten. This clone came up once. Germline lookup yields CDR1 LGHNA and CDR2 YNFKEQ. Trimming removed 3 bases from V and 3 bases from J, with 5 bases in between. CDR3 size: 12 residues. Material: peripheral blood mononuclear cells (PBMCs). The V and J genes are TRBV4-2 and TRBJ1-2; D is undetermined. The origin of this receptor is a man under 40. The CDR3 region has the DNA TGTGCCAGCAGCCAGACGTACTATGGCTACACCTTC. This codes for CASSQTYYGYTF.